One sample yielded the 25 T cell receptor beta chains listed below, sequenced in a study of blood T cell repertoires in COVID-19. Clones were sequenced by immunoSEQ multiplex PCR, and TCRdb holds only the in-frame ones, with some missing. The profile covers more than 200,000 clones, with 65% to 85% appearing a single time and 7.5% to 9% taken by the ten largest. Source material: peripheral blood. The receptor source for this set is a woman older than 75 with acute or convalescent COVID-19.

J is TRBJ2-3 and V is TRBV19, with TRBD1 matching 8 bases. J lost 6 bases, V lost 5 bases, and 10 bases had no gene match. In germline, CDR1 is LNHDA, CDR2 SQIVND (reference sequence). The CDR3 is 15 residues long. CDR3 region: CASSLWQGATDTQYF. The CDR3 DNA reads TGTGCCAGTAGTCTATGGCAGGGGGCAACGGATACGCAGTATTTT.

The rearrangement uses TRBV7-6 and TRBJ2-3; 7 bases are a match to TRBD1. This CDR3 has 16 amino acids. The J segment lost 2 bases and the V segment lost 5 bases, leaving 10 bases of the junction unmatched. Germline CDR1 reads SGHVS; CDR2 reads FNYEAQ. The CDR3 loop is CASSPRRTGPTDTQYF. Written as DNA, the CDR3 is TGTGCCAGCAGCCCCAGACGGACAGGCCCCACAGATACGCAGTATTTT.

The rearrangement uses TRBV7-6 and TRBJ1-1; D unclear. This CDR3 comprises 13 residues. Per germline, CDR1 SGHVS and CDR2 FNYEAQ. Trimming took off 3 bases at V and 3 bases at J, with 8 bases between the two ends. The CDR3 DNA follows: TGTGCCAGCAGCTTGGTATCGGACACTGAAGCTTTCTTT. Translating it yields CASSLVSDTEAFF.

The chain carries TRBV4-2 and TRBJ2-3; TRBD2 agrees at 8 bases. Germline V gene data show CDR1 as LGHNA and CDR2 as YNFKEQ. The V segment lost 0 bases and the J segment 0 bases; nucleotides outside the gene matches: 2. This CDR3 contains 16 residues. CDR3 in DNA: TGTGCCAGCAGCCAAGAACGGGGGGGTAGCACAGATACGCAGTATTTT. Amino acid sequence: CASSQERGGSTDTQYF.

This chain links TRBV6-6 with TRBJ1-6, with 9 nucleotides matching TRBD1. Germline lookup yields CDR1 MNHNY and CDR2 SVGAGI (reference sequence). The trim removed 5 bases at V and 9 bases at J, leaving 14 bases unmatched. The length of the CDR3 is 17 residues. CDR3 nucleotide sequence: TGTGCCAGCAGTCGATCAGTTACAGGGGGCGCGTTTTCACCCCTCCACTTT. It codes for CASSRSVTGGAFSPLHF.

The chain joins TRBV29-1 to TRBJ2-5; 9 positions agree with TRBD1. V was clipped by 6 bases and J by 5 bases; unmatched bases: 1. Germline CDR1 and CDR2: SQVTM and ANQGSEA. The CDR3 is 11 amino acids. CDR3 DNA sequence: TGCAGCGTAGGACAGGGGGAGACCCAGTACTTC. It encodes CSVGQGETQYF.

The chain employs TRBV24-1 and TRBJ1-1; D unresolved. The V end was cut by 2 bases, the J end by 4 bases, with 13 bases between. The CDR3 has 15 amino acids. Germline CDR1 is KGHDR and CDR2 is SFDVKD. CDR3 loop: CATSDSAGRSTEAFF. CDR3 nucleotides: TGTGCCACCAGTGATTCAGCGGGGAGATCCACTGAAGCTTTCTTT.

The chain couples TRBV6-1 to TRBJ2-1, with TRBD1 matching over 8 bases. With 4 bases clipped from V and 4 bases from J, the junction kept 12 bases outside the gene matches. Germline CDR1 MNHNS, CDR2 SASEGT. The CDR3 spans 17 residues. Here the CDR3 reads CASSARPGGSKYNEQFF. CDR3 bases: TGTGCCAGCAGTGCAAGACCAGGGGGCAGCAAATACAATGAGCAGTTCTTC.

The rearrangement joins TRBV5-1 to TRBJ2-7, with D perhaps TRBD2 (6 bases). V was clipped by 3 bases and J by 0 bases, with 10 bases between them. Germline loops: CDR1 SGHRS, CDR2 YFSETQ. The CDR3 runs to 14 residues. This CDR3 is CASSYRETSYEQYF. In nucleotides, the CDR3 is TGCGCCAGCAGCTACCGGGAGACCTCCTACGAGCAGTACTTC.

The chain couples TRBV6-1 to TRBJ1-4; D gene ambiguous. The CDR3 is 16 amino acids. CDR1 and CDR2 from the germline V gene are MNHNS and SASEGT. V shed 1 base and J shed 4 bases, with 13 bases lying between them. The DNA for the CDR3 is TGTGCCAGCAGTGAAGGGGCAGGTTATTATAATGAAAAACTGTTTTTT. Translation gives CASSEGAGYYNEKLFF.

V is TRBV6-1 and J is TRBJ1-5; 8 nucleotides match TRBD1. Trimming cost V 0 bases and J 5 bases; bases outside gene matches: 6. Germline values: CDR1 MNHNS, CDR2 SASEGT. This CDR3 has 16 residues. The CDR3 DNA is TGTGCCAGCAGTGAAGCGAAGGACAGGGTAGATCAGCCCCAGCATTTT. The encoded protein is CASSEAKDRVDQPQHF.

The chain combines TRBV30 with TRBJ1-5, with TRBD1 matching 8 bases. CDR1 is GTSNPN, CDR2 SVGIG, per germline (reference sequence). This CDR3 is 13 amino acids long. Germline trimming cut 8 bases from V and 3 bases from J; bases unmatched to any gene: 6. CDR3 sequence reads: CATGQGANQPQHF. CDR3 in DNA: TGTGCCACAGGACAGGGCGCCAATCAGCCCCAGCATTTT.

The rearrangement uses TRBV6-2 or TRBV6-3 and TRBJ1-6; D call uncertain. V was pared by 2 bases and J by 5 bases, with 7 bases between. The CDR3 is 14 residues long. Germline lookup yields CDR1 MNHEY and CDR2 SVGEGT. The CDR3 sequence is CASSYRTDNSPLHF. The DNA for the CDR3 is TGTGCCAGCAGTTACCGGACTGATAATTCACCCCTCCACTTT.

The V gene is TRBV19, the J gene TRBJ1-5; 9 nucleotides match TRBD1. CDR3 length: 14 residues. The germline V gene has CDR1 LNHDA and CDR2 SQIVND (reference sequence). The V gene end was trimmed by 3 bases and the J gene end by 7 bases; junction bases not matched to a gene: 4. The CDR3 sequence: CASSMDRGGQPQHF. CDR3 in DNA: TGTGCCAGTAGTATGGACAGGGGTGGGCAGCCCCAGCATTTT.

The V gene is TRBV7-2, the J gene TRBJ1-6; D ambiguous. Germline V gene data show CDR1 as SGHTA and CDR2 as FQGNSA. This CDR3 spans 14 amino acids. Between the trimmed V and J ends, which lost 5 bases and 5 bases, there was a span of 10 bases. The DNA for the CDR3 is TGTGCCAGCAGCCCCGGGAAAAATAATTCACCCCTCCACTTT. Translation gives CASSPGKNNSPLHF.

V is TRBV21-1 and J is TRBJ2-1; TRBD2, the table's D call, lacks a check against the DNA. TRBV21-1 is termed a pseudogene. This CDR3 has 15 amino acids. The CDR3 region has the DNA TGTGCCAGCACCAAGAGGACTAGCGGCTCCAATGAGCAGTTCTTC. As protein: CASTKRTSGSNEQFF.

This clone was seen a few times. The chain is built from TRBV7-3 and TRBJ1-6, with 8 bases identical to TRBD1. The V gene's germline CDR1 is SGHTA and CDR2 FQGTGA. The CDR3 loop spans 15 amino acids. With 5 bases clipped from V and 1 base from J, the junction kept 1 base outside the gene matches. CDR3 sequence: CASSTGGSYNSPLHF. CDR3 nucleotides: TGTGCCAGCAGCACAGGGGGGTCCTATAATTCACCCCTCCACTTT.

The rearrangement links TRBV19 to TRBJ2-3, with a weak D call TRBD1 (5 bases). There are 14 residues in the CDR3. Germline loops: CDR1 LNHDA, CDR2 SQIVND (reference sequence). Trimming took off 4 bases at V and 2 bases at J, with 10 bases between the two ends. The CDR3 bases are TGTGCCAGTAGTAGACAGTATTCCACAGATACGCAGTATTTT. This translates into CASSRQYSTDTQYF.

J is TRBJ1-2 and V is TRBV28, with TRBD1 as a possible D gene (5 bases). The V gene's germline CDR1 is MDHEN and CDR2 SYDVKM. V lost 8 bases, J lost 8 bases, and 21 bases lay in between. The CDR3 has 14 amino acids. The CDR3 protein is CASANHRTGRGYTF. The CDR3 bases are TGTGCCAGCGCGAATCACAGGACGGGTAGGGGCTACACCTTC.

This clone was counted a few times. The J gene is TRBJ2-1, the V gene TRBV6-2 or TRBV6-3; D not certain. Germline V CDR1 and CDR2: MNHEY, SVGEGT. Trimming shortened V by 5 bases and J by 7 bases, and 12 bases separated the two germline ends. CDR3 length: 13 amino acids. The CDR3 is CASSRDTRNEQFF. DNA of the CDR3: TGTGCCAGCAGTCGAGATACGAGGAATGAGCAGTTCTTC.

Concerning this clone: An end of the junction differs from the germline gene, which may be a read error. The V call is TRBV12-3 or TRBV12-4, the J call TRBJ2-3, with 9 bases identical to TRBD1. The CDR3 runs 12 residues. The CDR3 sequence is CASSLEGTGSNF. CDR3 nucleotide sequence: TGTGCCAGCAGTTTAGAAGGGACAGGGAGCAATTTT.

This sequence joins TRBV4-1 and TRBJ2-7, with 8 bases lining up with TRBD1. Germline trimming cut 3 bases from V and 5 bases from J; bases unmatched to any gene: 12. The CDR3 consists of 16 residues. CDR1 is MGHRA, CDR2 YSYEKL, per germline. The DNA of the CDR3 is TGCGCCAGCAGCCACTATCTACAGGGGGGAAGAGACGAGCAGTACTTC. Protein: CASSHYLQGGRDEQYF.

The chain recombines TRBV3-1 (or the pseudogene TRBV3-2) with TRBJ2-3; 10 bases are a match to TRBD2. With V trimmed by 3 bases and J by 6 bases, 9 bases remained unmatched. The CDR3 extends over 16 amino acids. Germline V gene lookup returns CDR1 LGHDT and CDR2 YNNKEL (reference sequence). CDR3 nucleotides: TGTGCCAGCAGCCAGATAAGGACTAGCGGTTTGGATACGCAGTATTTT. Protein sequence: CASSQIRTSGLDTQYF.

The V and J genes are TRBV14 and TRBJ1-2; the D gene is possibly TRBD1 (5 bases). Germline V gene sequence: CDR1 SGHDN, CDR2 FVKESK. This CDR3 spans 14 amino acids. Trimming cost V 5 bases and J 7 bases, with 17 bases left between them. CDR3 sequence reads: CASSSQGVFGGYTF. The CDR3 nucleotides are TGTGCCAGCAGCTCGCAGGGTGTCTTTGGTGGCTACACCTTC.

The chain uses TRBV2 and TRBJ2-5; TRBD2 matches 9 bases. The CDR3 loop spans 14 amino acids. Germline V gene lookup returns CDR1 SNHLY and CDR2 FYNNEI. V gave up 8 bases and J gave up 0 bases; unmatched junction bases: 4. The CDR3 DNA reads TGTGCCAGCGGGGCGGGAGGGTACCAAGAGACCCAGTACTTC. Amino acid sequence: CASGAGGYQETQYF.